This T cell receptor beta chain is drawn from a study of OX40 agonist ivuxolimab in advanced cancers. Study-level background: In this cohort, patients received ivuxolimab, an agonistic anti-OX40 (CD134) antibody. In this trial design, patients received ivuxolimab intravenously at 0.01 to 10 mg/kg every 2 weeks. Partial responses were observed in three patients, of whom one had hepatocellular carcinoma and two had cutaneous melanoma.

This table comes from immunoSEQ multiplex PCR, and its TCRdb copy is limited to in-frame clones, with some not included. The sample lists about 77,000 clones; around 86% were seen once. About this clone itself: Antigen unknown.

Study-level results: Fewer expanded clones were found on average in CD4+ than in CD8+ T cells.

This CDR3 is built from 15 residues. The V gene's germline CDR1 is LGHNT and CDR2 FRNRAP. Germline trimming cut 1 base from V and 4 bases from J; bases unmatched to any gene: 1. The chain recombines TRBV12-5 with TRBJ1-5; TRBD1 matches 10 bases. The sample consisted of CD4+ or CD8+ T cells sorted from blood, taken in a trial of the OX40 agonist ivuxolimab. This clonotype was obtained from an adult with an advanced solid tumor such as melanoma, head and neck, liver or kidney cancer. The CDR3 spells CASGLGDRGNQPQHF. The CDR3 DNA is TGTGCTAGTGGTTTGGGGGACAGGGGAAATCAGCCCCAGCATTTT.